The 30 T cell receptor beta chains below all came from one sample that was sequenced in a study of cytomegalovirus exposure and HLA in healthy donors. PCR used 60 Vbeta primers and 13 Jbeta primers. Only in-frame clones appear in the TCRdb table, and some are missing; sequencing was by immunoSEQ multiplex PCR. The table has some 200,000 clones, under 80% seen once. Source material: PBMCs. These receptor sequences come from a girl aged 2-10 years in good health and CMV-seronegative.

This clone showed up just once. The chain has TRBV15 and TRBJ2-7; 10 nucleotides agree with TRBD2. This CDR3 comprises 16 residues. Germline V gene sequence: CDR1 LNHNV, CDR2 YYDKDF (reference sequence). The trim removed 0 bases at V and 1 base at J, leaving 3 bases unmatched. The CDR3 protein is CATSREVAGGSYEQYF. In nucleotides, the CDR3 is TGTGCCACCAGCAGAGAAGTAGCGGGAGGATCCTACGAGCAGTACTTC.

The CDR3 is CASSVSQVGELFF. The CDR3 DNA is TGTGCCAGCAGCGTAAGTCAGGTCGGGGAGCTGTTTTTT. The chain joins TRBV9 to TRBJ2-2; D is unclear. The CDR3 length is 13 residues. Germline V gives CDR1 SGDLS, CDR2 YYNGEE. Trimming removed 1 base at V and 7 bases at J, with 8 bases between.

The V call is TRBV6-6, the J call TRBJ1-1; no definite D call. Germline V lookup: CDR1 MNHNY, CDR2 SVGAGI (reference sequence). V lost 7 bases and J 0 bases, leaving 18 bases between the germline ends. The CDR3 totals 16 residues. CDR3 coding DNA: TGTGCCAGCACCGCCAGTTCAGTGTTCATGAACACTGAAGCTTTCTTT. It translates to CASTASSVFMNTEAFF.

This clone was recorded only once. This chain connects TRBV6-1 to TRBJ2-1; maybe TRBD2 (5 bases). Germline V gene data show CDR1 as MNHNS and CDR2 as SASEGT. Trimming took 6 bases from V and 4 from J, leaving 16 bases between them. This CDR3 region has 15 residues. CDR3 residues: CASRLTEGGYNEQFF. For the CDR3, the DNA is TGTGCCAGCAGATTAACAGAAGGAGGATACAATGAGCAGTTCTTC.

The V and J genes are TRBV2 and TRBJ2-4; a weak D match, TRBD2 (7 bases). The germline gives CDR1 SNHLY, CDR2 FYNNEI. This CDR3 contains 15 residues. Trimming took 2 bases from V and 9 from J, leaving 17 bases between them. This CDR3 is CASSETGAGVGIQYF. DNA of the CDR3: TGTGCCAGCAGTGAAACGGGGGCGGGGGTTGGCATTCAGTACTTC.

V and J are TRBV5-1 and TRBJ1-1; 7 bases match TRBD1. The length of the CDR3 is 13 residues. The V gene end was trimmed by 7 bases and the J gene end by 3 bases; junction bases not matched to a gene: 6. Germline V CDR1 and CDR2: SGHRS, YFSETQ. The CDR3 nucleotides are TGCGCCAGCCGGGACAGTGGTTACACTGAAGCTTTCTTT. Translating gives CASRDSGYTEAFF.

J is TRBJ2-7 and V is TRBV6-1; 8 bases agree with TRBD2. The germline CDR1 and CDR2 sequences are MNHNS and SASEGT. The CDR3 has 16 residues. V trimming: 3 bases; J trimming: 2 bases; junction bases outside the gene matches: 9. CDR3 coding DNA: TGTGCCAGCAGTGATGGAAGCGGGAGTCACCCCTACGAGCAGTACTTC. Its protein product is CASSDGSGSHPYEQYF.

The sample holds a few counts of this clone. The chain combines TRBV6-1 with TRBJ2-7; no clear D. This CDR3 has 15 residues. Germline V gene data show CDR1 as MNHNS and CDR2 as SASEGT. V lost 7 bases to trimming and J lost 4 bases, with 20 bases between them. CDR3 nucleotides: TGTGCCAGCACATTGTGGCGGATACTTGATTACGAGCAGTACTTC. Its protein product is CASTLWRILDYEQYF.

This clone has just one count. As DNA, the CDR3 is TGCGCCAGCAGCCAAGATGGGGGGGATGCCTACGAGCAGTACTTC. Translated: CASSQDGGDAYEQYF. The rearrangement joins TRBV4-1 to TRBJ2-7; 7 nucleotides agree with TRBD2. The length of the CDR3 is 15 residues. Germline-derived CDR1 and CDR2 are MGHRA and YSYEKL. Unmatched junction bases numbered 4, after V lost 0 bases and J lost 2 bases.

The chain links TRBV14 to TRBJ1-5; unclear D gene. V was clipped by 1 base and J by 7 bases, with 5 bases between them. This CDR3 is built from 12 residues. Germline CDR1 reads SGHDN; CDR2 reads FVKESK. In DNA form, the CDR3 reads TGTGCCAGCAGCCAAGTCGGGCAGCCCCAGCATTTT. Translating it yields CASSQVGQPQHF.

The J gene is TRBJ2-2, the V gene TRBV20-1; D call uncertain. CDR1 is DFQATT and CDR2 is SNEGSKA in the germline V gene (reference sequence). This CDR3 has 11 residues. V dropped 3 bases and J dropped 10 bases, with 9 bases sitting between them. CDR3 amino acids: CSARTTTELFF. The CDR3 bases are TGCAGTGCTAGGACCACTACGGAGCTGTTTTTT.

This chain joins TRBV19 and TRBJ1-2, with TRBD1 identical over 7 bases. Germline CDR1 is LNHDA and CDR2 is SQIVND (reference sequence). This CDR3 has 11 residues. V lost 8 bases, J lost 8 bases, and 5 bases stayed unmatched. Here the CDR3 DNA reads TGTGCCAGTGATGACAGGGAGGGCTACACCTTC. Translation: CASDDREGYTF.

V gene TRBV5-4 combines with J gene TRBJ2-7; tentatively, D is TRBD1 (5 bases). The CDR3 is 14 residues long. CDR1 SGHNT and CDR2 YYREEE come from the germline V gene (reference sequence). Trimming removed 3 bases at V and 3 bases at J, with 13 bases between. The CDR3 is CASSSNDRDYEQYF. CDR3 nucleotide sequence: TGTGCCAGCAGCTCCAACGACAGAGACTACGAGCAGTACTTC.

The chain joins TRBV2 to TRBJ1-1; D ambiguous. The ends were cut back, 11 bases at V and 1 base at J, with 8 bases in the middle. From germline, CDR1 is SNHLY and CDR2 FYNNEI. The CDR3 contains 11 residues. CDR3 in amino acids: CAGSGNTEAFF. The DNA of the CDR3 is TGTGCCGGTTCAGGGAACACTGAAGCTTTCTTT.

The CDR3 spells CASSPPGADEQYF. The CDR3 DNA is TGTGCCAGCAGCCCTCCTGGGGCTGACGAGCAGTACTTC. The chain has TRBV5-6 and TRBJ2-7; tentatively, D is TRBD1 (5 bases). The CDR3 loop spans 13 amino acids. V lost 4 bases and J lost 5, with 13 bases in between. CDR1 is SGHDT and CDR2 is YYEEEE in the germline V gene.

The chain employs TRBV6-6 and TRBJ1-1; 7 nucleotides align to TRBD1. The CDR3 spans 13 residues. V trimming: 5 bases; J trimming: 3 bases; junction bases outside the gene matches: 3. Germline V lookup: CDR1 MNHNY, CDR2 SVGAGI (reference sequence). The CDR3 is CASSRDRDTEAFF. The CDR3 bases are TGTGCCAGCAGTCGCGACAGGGACACTGAAGCTTTCTTT.

This chain uses TRBV7-9 with TRBJ2-7, with D perhaps matching TRBD1 (6 bases). The CDR3 loop spans 15 amino acids. Germline CDR1 is SEHNR and CDR2 is FQNEAQ (reference sequence). Trimming removed 5 bases at V and 8 bases at J, with 22 bases between. The CDR3 loop is CASSGPGTQGIKQYF. The CDR3 DNA reads as TGTGCCAGCAGCGGACCCGGGACCCAGGGGATCAAGCAGTACTTC.

As to this clone: Other DNA sequences of this sample code for an identical CDR3. V and J are TRBV30 and TRBJ2-1, with D maybe TRBD2 (5 bases). V was trimmed by 3 bases and J by 8 bases, leaving 8 bases between them. This CDR3 contains 11 residues. Germline-derived CDR1 and CDR2 are GTSNPN and SVGIG (reference sequence). The DNA for the CDR3 is TGTGCCTGGAGCGAGGGAGATGAGCAGTTCTTC. This codes for CAWSEGDEQFF. The full variable domain, rest sourced from reference TRBV30 and TRBJ2-1, is SQTIHQWPATLVQPVGSPLSLECTVEGTSNPNLYWYRQAAGRGLQLLFYSVGIGQISSEVPQNLSASRPQDRQFILSSKKLLLSDSGFYLCAWSEGDEQFFGPGTRLTVL.

This sequence joins TRBV11-2 and TRBJ2-7; D might be TRBD1 (5 bases). Germline V gene sequence: CDR1 SGHAT, CDR2 FQNNGV. The CDR3 consists of 15 residues. The V end was cut by 5 bases, the J end by 0 bases, with 14 bases between. The CDR3 region is CASSLGAGNSYEQYF. Here the CDR3 DNA reads TGTGCCAGCAGCCTTGGGGCAGGGAACTCCTACGAGCAGTACTTC.

This sequence joins TRBV2 and TRBJ1-4; D is undetermined. The length of the CDR3 is 12 residues. CDR1 and CDR2 from the germline V gene are SNHLY and FYNNEI. V was pared by 7 bases and J by 4 bases, with 7 bases between. The CDR3 DNA follows: TGTGCCAGCACATCGAGTAATGAAAAACTGTTTTTT. As protein: CASTSSNEKLFF.

As to this clone: The conserved phenylalanine or tryptophan normally closing the CDR3 is absent here, so this likely arose from a read error. The V gene is TRBV7-9, the J gene TRBJ1-2; D gene unclear. The CDR3 contains 14 residues. The V end lost 5 bases, the J end lost 7 bases, and 17 bases lay between the germline ends. Per germline, CDR1 SEHNR and CDR2 FQNEAQ (reference sequence). The CDR3 region has the DNA TGTGCCAGCAGCCCCAATCGCGGGGTCGGTGGCTACACCCTC. Translation gives CASSPNRGVGGYTL.

The chain links TRBV29-1 to TRBJ1-3; possible D gene TRBD1, 5 bases. Between the trimmed V and J ends, which lost 7 bases and 4 bases, there was a span of 11 bases. The CDR3 has 12 amino acids. Per the germline V gene, CDR1 is SQVTM and CDR2 is ANQGSEA. The CDR3 DNA follows: TGCAGCGCCCGGGACTCGGGAAACACCATATATTTT. Translation: CSARDSGNTIYF.

The chain joins TRBV2 to TRBJ1-1; 11 bases align to TRBD1. Trimming cost V 8 bases and J 5 bases; bases outside gene matches: 7. CDR3 size: 14 residues. CDR1 is SNHLY and CDR2 is FYNNEI in the germline V gene. The CDR3 sequence: CASRGDRGSTEAFF. The CDR3 nucleotides read TGTGCCAGCCGCGGGGACAGGGGGTCGACTGAAGCTTTCTTT.

The chain has TRBV7-2 and TRBJ1-2; 8 positions match TRBD1. Germline CDR1 and CDR2: SGHTA and FQGNSA. Trimming cost V 5 bases and J 7 bases; bases outside gene matches: 9. There are 14 residues in the CDR3. CDR3 region: CASSPRDRKFGYTF. The CDR3 DNA reads TGTGCCAGCAGCCCCCGGGACAGGAAGTTTGGCTACACCTTC. The variable domain in full, completed from reference TRBV7-2 and TRBJ1-2, reads GAGVSQSPSNKVTEKGKDVELRCDPISGHTALYWYRQSLGQGLEFLIYFQGNSAPDKSGLPSDRFSAERTGGSVSTLTIQRTQQEDSAVYLCASSPRDRKFGYTFGSGTRLTVV.

V is TRBV5-1 and J is TRBJ2-7, with 10 bases identical to TRBD1. V dropped 2 bases and J dropped 6; count of bases not matched to a gene: 5. CDR1 and CDR2 from the germline V gene are SGHRS and YFSETQ. The length of the CDR3 is 14 residues. CDR3 DNA: TGCGCCAGCAGCTTCCGACAGGGGGCAAGCGAGCAGTACTTC. Its translation: CASSFRQGASEQYF.

This sequence joins TRBV27 and TRBJ1-5; D is unclear. This CDR3 has 14 residues. The germline V gene encodes CDR1 MNHEY and CDR2 SMNVEV (reference sequence). Trimming left V 1 base short and J 4 bases short, with 8 bases between. The CDR3 sequence: CASSLWAYNQPQHF. DNA of the CDR3: TGTGCCAGCAGTTTATGGGCATATAATCAGCCCCAGCATTTT.

The chain has TRBV4-1 and TRBJ2-7, with D possibly being TRBD2 (6 bases). Trimming pared 2 bases from V and 3 bases from J, leaving 17 bases between. The V gene's germline CDR1 is MGHRA and CDR2 YSYEKL. The CDR3 is made up of 16 amino acids. CDR3: CASSQKRLGTYYEQYF. The DNA for the CDR3 is TGCGCCAGCAGCCAAAAGAGGCTAGGGACTTACTACGAGCAGTACTTC.

This chain joins TRBV2 and TRBJ1-5; D is possibly TRBD1 (5 bases). V gave up 3 bases and J gave up 2 bases, with 17 bases separating them. The CDR3 loop spans 17 amino acids. Per the germline V gene, CDR1 is SNHLY and CDR2 is FYNNEI. The CDR3 region is CASSDNFQGAGNQPQHF. Written as DNA, the CDR3 is TGTGCCAGCAGTGATAATTTCCAGGGCGCGGGCAATCAGCCCCAGCATTTT.

This sequence joins TRBV27 and TRBJ2-7, with unresolved D. The V gene lost 4 bases and the J gene lost 5 bases, with 15 bases spanning the gap. The CDR3 runs 14 residues. Germline V gene lookup returns CDR1 MNHEY and CDR2 SMNVEV (reference sequence). The CDR3 loop is CASSSLLRSDEQYF. The DNA for the CDR3 is TGTGCCAGCAGTTCCCTACTGCGGTCCGACGAGCAGTACTTC.

This chain connects TRBV18 to TRBJ1-2, with TRBD1 matching over 7 bases. This CDR3 is 13 amino acids long. V lost 3 bases and J lost 14; bases outside the gene matches: 12. Germline loops: CDR1 KGHSH, CDR2 LQKENI. The CDR3 nucleotides read TGTGCCAGCTCACCGGGGACAGCTCTATCGGGAACCTTC. Its protein is CASSPGTALSGTF.